The 5 T cell receptor beta chains reported below all come from one sample, sequenced in a study of regulatory T cells in long-lasting Graves disease. Time point specified: persistent/refractory GD, antithyroid drugs over 5 years with positive TRAb. Construction of the TCR library relied on RNA isolated from PBMCs. Combining iRepertoire HTBI primers with Arm-PCR of CDR3 regions, the authors built TCR beta libraries. TCRdb called the multiplex PCR reads again in MiXCR, with one record for every CDR3 protein. The data contain a few hundred thousand distinct CDR3 sequences, roughly 21% of them singletons. The material was peripheral blood mononuclear cells (PBMCs), obtained when the disease was refractory, from a patient treated with antithyroid drugs. These receptors were taken from a female donor with Graves disease.

The chain uses TRBV5-1 and TRBJ2-3, with 9 bases identical to TRBD1. Trimming cost V 4 bases and J 8 bases; bases outside gene matches: 8. This CDR3 spans 14 amino acids. Germline V CDR1 and CDR2: SGHRS, YFSETQ. Here the CDR3 reads CASSVPGTGFTQYF. CDR3 bases: TGCGCCAGCAGCGTTCCCGGGACAGGGTTTACGCAGTATTTT.

This clonotype was counted between two and nine times. The rearrangement uses TRBV24-1 and TRBJ1-2; a weak D match, TRBD1 (5 bases). Germline V gene sequence: CDR1 KGHDR, CDR2 SFDVKD. With 5 bases removed from V and 8 bases from J, the gap between germline ends came to 14 bases. The CDR3 sequence is 13 residues long. CDR3: CATSAMEGLGYTF. The CDR3 DNA is TGTGCCACCAGTGCCATGGAGGGGTTGGGCTACACCTTC.

This clonotype was picked up many times. This chain joins TRBV20-1 and TRBJ2-4, with D unresolved. With 1 base removed from V and 8 bases from J, the gap between germline ends came to 12 bases. Germline V gene lookup returns CDR1 DFQATT and CDR2 SNEGSKA (reference sequence). The CDR3 runs to 13 residues. The CDR3 here is CSARGAGRYIQYF. CDR3 in DNA: TGCAGTGCTAGAGGTGCCGGGCGGTACATTCAGTACTTC.

This clonotype was found many times. The chain is built from TRBV28 and TRBJ1-6; D gene uncertain. The V and J ends lost 4 bases and 5 bases respectively, with 6 bases between them. The CDR3 extends over 13 amino acids. Germline V CDR1 and CDR2: MDHEN, SYDVKM. The CDR3 nucleotides are TGTGCCAGCAGTTCCTACAATAATTCACCCCTCCACTTT. It is translated as CASSSYNNSPLHF.

V and J are TRBV7-2 and TRBJ1-6; 10 bases agree with TRBD1. The CDR3 runs to 16 residues. The germline gives CDR1 SGHTA, CDR2 FQGNSA. V lost 5 bases to trimming and J lost 5 bases; unmatched junction nucleotides: 6. The chain's CDR3 is CASSKGQGHNNSPLHF. CDR3 nucleotides: TGTGCCAGCAGCAAGGGACAGGGGCATAATAATTCACCCCTCCACTTT.